This T cell receptor (beta chain) is drawn from a study of blood T cell repertoires in COVID-19 (dated by TCRdb to 2020 to 2022). Study-wide context: Samples from collaborators originated in the United States, Italy and Spain and spanned both the acute and convalescent phases of COVID-19. Samples came from the ongoing ImmuneRACE study (first 160 participants) plus 1,254 subjects from 6 global collaborators. The prospective study material was composed of cDNA or gDNA derived from T cells, B-cell-depleted T cells, or PBMCs. Subjects who had been exposed to COVID-19, were actively infected with it, or had recovered from it provided the deeply sampled blood TCRbeta repertoires that made up the dataset. The repertoires were released in a freely available public database intended as a resource for research on the immune response to SARS-CoV-2. A de-identified subject ID, COVID-19 status, age in years and sex were almost always included in the sample metadata. HLA class I and class II types, where available, came from metadata supplied by the sample provider rather than from assay-based typing. On the study overall, not on this receptor specifically: The amount of clinical and demographic metadata varied by source and participant and was provided uncurated.

Via the germline V gene, CDR1 is SGDLS and CDR2 YYNGEE. The CDR3 spans 14 residues, from the cysteine through the phenylalanine. Solely the CDR3 DNA is kept, with 42 bases framed from the first base. The germline ends are 12 bases apart after V is trimmed by 3 bases and J by 3 bases. TCRbeta CDR3 regions were amplified from genomic DNA using the immunoSEQ Assay, a bias-controlled multiplex PCR. Per the source publication's procedure: Within the assay, amplification of reference gene primers was used to estimate how many nucleated cells each sample contained. To quantify the absolute abundance of each unique TCRbeta CDR3 rearrangement, sequence reads were collapsed and filtered. For each sample, productive Simpson clonality was calculated by taking the square root of Simpson's diversity index across productive rearrangements. TCRdb obtained this table from immuneACCESS and retained in-frame rearrangements with V and J assigned. These tables miss some clones; where compared with another copy, unresolved V genes account for less than half of the shortfall, and the remainder is unexplained. D and trimming come from the DNA, and the V and J calls and clone size come from that table. A total of 400,000 or so clones appear in this sample, roughly 89% of them only once. Around 0.92% of the sample is held by the ten biggest clonotypes.

The count of this clone is one. Its antigen remains unidentified. Base-call qualities are not available, and no considerably larger clone is one nucleotide away. In Seattle, one collaborating source enrolled patients while the infection was active and tracked those patients longitudinally over the course of disease. Whole blood was collected in K2EDTA tubes by collaborating institutions according to the institutions' own protocols. For TCRbeta analysis, collaborator samples were shipped as frozen whole blood, as isolated PBMCs, or as DNA extracted from either sample type. The sequencing input was peripheral blood. The V gene is TRBV9 and the J gene is TRBJ1-1, with no confidently assigned D gene. This receptor was obtained from a man in his late teens or twenties with COVID-19, enrolled during active disease. The encoded CDR3 is CASSADIQDTEAFF. The nucleotide sequence reads TGTGCCAGCAGCGCCGACATCCAGGACACTGAAGCTTTCTTT.